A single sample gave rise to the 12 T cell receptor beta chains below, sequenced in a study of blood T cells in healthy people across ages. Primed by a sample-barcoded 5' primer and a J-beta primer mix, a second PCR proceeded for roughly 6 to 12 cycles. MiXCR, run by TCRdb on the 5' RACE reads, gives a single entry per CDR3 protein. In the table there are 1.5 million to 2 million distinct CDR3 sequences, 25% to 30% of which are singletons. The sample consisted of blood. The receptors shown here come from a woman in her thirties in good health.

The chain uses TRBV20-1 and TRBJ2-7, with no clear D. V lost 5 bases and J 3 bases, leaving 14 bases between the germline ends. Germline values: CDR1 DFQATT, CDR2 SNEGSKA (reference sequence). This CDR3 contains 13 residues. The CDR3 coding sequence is TGCAGTGCTGCTGGACGGCCAATCTACGAGCAGTACTTC. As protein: CSAAGRPIYEQYF.

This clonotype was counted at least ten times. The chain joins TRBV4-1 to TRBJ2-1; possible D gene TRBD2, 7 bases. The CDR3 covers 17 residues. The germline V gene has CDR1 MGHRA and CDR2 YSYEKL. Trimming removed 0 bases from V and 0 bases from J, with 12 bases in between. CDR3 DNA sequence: TGCGCCAGCAGCCAAGAGGGAGGGGGGAGCTCCTACAATGAGCAGTTCTTC. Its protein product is CASSQEGGGSSYNEQFF.

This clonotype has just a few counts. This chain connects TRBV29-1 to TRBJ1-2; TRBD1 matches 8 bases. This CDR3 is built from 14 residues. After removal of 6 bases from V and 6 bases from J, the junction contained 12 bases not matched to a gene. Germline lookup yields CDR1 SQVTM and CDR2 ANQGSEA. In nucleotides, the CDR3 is TGCAGCGTGGGGACAGGTGCTCGTTTTGATGGCTACACCTTC. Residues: CSVGTGARFDGYTF.

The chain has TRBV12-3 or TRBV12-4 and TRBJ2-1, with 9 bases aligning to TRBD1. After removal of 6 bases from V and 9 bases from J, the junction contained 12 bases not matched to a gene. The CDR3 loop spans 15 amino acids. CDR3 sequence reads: CASRTNRQGVGEQFF. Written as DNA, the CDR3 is TGTGCCAGCAGGACTAATAGACAGGGGGTCGGTGAGCAGTTCTTC.

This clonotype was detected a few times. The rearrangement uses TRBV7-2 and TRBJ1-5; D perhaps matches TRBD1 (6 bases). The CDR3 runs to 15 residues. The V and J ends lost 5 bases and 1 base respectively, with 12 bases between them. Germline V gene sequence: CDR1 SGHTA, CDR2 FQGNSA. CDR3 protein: CASSRGTTSNQPQHF. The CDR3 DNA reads TGTGCCAGCAGCCGCGGGACAACGAGCAATCAGCCCCAGCATTTT. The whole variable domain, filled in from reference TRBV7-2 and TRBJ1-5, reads GAGVSQSPSNKVTEKGKDVELRCDPISGHTALYWYRQSLGQGLEFLIYFQGNSAPDKSGLPSDRFSAERTGGSVSTLTIQRTQQEDSAVYLCASSRGTTSNQPQHFGDGTRLSIL.

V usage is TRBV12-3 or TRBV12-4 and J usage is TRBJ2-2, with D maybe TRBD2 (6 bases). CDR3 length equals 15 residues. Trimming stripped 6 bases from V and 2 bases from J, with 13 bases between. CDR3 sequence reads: CASSGLKFNTGELFF. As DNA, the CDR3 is TGTGCCAGCAGCGGACTAAAATTTAACACCGGGGAGCTGTTTTTT.

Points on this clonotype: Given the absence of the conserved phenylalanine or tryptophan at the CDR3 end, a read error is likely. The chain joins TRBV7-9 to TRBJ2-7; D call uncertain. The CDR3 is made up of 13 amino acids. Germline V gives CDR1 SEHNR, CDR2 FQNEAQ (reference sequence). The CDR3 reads CAGSPDGPYEQYY. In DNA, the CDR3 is TGTGCCGGCAGCCCGGACGGGCCCTACGAGCAGTACTAC.

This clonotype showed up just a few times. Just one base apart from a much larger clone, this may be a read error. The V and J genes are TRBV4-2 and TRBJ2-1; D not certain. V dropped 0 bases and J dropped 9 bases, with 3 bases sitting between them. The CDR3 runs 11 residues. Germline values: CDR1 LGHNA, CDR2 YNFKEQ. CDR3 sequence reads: CASSQDVEQFF. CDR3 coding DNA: TGTGCCAGCAGCCAAGATGTTGAGCAGTTCTTC.

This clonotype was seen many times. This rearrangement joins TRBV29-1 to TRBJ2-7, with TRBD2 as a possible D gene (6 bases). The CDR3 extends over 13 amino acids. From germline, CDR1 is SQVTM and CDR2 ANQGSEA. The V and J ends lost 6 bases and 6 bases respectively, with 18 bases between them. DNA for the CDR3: TGCAGCGTGGGGACTCTTGGGGTTGGCGAGCAGTACTTC. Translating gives CSVGTLGVGEQYF.

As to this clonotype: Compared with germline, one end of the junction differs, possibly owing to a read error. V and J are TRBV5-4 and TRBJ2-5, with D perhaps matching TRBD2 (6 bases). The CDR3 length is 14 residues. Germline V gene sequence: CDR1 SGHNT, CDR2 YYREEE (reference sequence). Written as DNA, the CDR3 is TGTGCCAGCAGCTCCGGGACTGTCCAAGGGACCCAGTACTTC. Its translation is CASSSGTVQGTQYF.

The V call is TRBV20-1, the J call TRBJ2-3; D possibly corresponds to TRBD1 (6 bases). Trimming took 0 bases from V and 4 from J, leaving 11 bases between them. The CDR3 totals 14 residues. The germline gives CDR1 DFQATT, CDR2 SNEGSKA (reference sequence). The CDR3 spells CSARDGQKPDTQYF. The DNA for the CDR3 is TGCAGTGCTAGAGATGGACAGAAGCCAGATACGCAGTATTTT.

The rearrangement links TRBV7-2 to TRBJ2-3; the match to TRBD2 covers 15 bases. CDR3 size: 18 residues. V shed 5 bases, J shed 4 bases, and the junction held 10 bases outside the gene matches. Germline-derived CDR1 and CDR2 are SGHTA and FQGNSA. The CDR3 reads CASSPHTGLAGGADTQYF. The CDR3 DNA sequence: TGTGCCAGCAGCCCACATACTGGACTAGCGGGGGGGGCAGATACGCAGTATTTT.